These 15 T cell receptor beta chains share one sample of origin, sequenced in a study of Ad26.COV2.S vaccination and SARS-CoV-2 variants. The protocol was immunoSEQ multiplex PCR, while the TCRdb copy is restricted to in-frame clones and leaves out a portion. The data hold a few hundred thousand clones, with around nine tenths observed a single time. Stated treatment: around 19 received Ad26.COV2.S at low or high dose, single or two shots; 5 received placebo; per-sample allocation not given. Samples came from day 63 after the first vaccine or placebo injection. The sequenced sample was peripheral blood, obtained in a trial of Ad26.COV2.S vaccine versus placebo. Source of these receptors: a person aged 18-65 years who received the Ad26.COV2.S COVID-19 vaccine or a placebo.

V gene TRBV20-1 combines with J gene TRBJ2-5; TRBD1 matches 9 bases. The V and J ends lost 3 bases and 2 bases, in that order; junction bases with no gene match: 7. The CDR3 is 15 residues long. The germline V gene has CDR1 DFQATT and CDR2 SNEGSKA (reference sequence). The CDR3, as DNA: TGCAGTGCTAGTGTAGACAGGGGGTTTCAAGAGACCCAGTACTTC. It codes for CSASVDRGFQETQYF.

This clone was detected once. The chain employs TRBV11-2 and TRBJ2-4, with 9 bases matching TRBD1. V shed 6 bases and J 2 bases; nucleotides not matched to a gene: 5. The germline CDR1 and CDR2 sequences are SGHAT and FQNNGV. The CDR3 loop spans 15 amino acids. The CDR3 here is CASSSTGGPKNIQYF. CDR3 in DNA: TGTGCCAGCAGTTCTACAGGGGGCCCCAAAAACATTCAGTACTTC.

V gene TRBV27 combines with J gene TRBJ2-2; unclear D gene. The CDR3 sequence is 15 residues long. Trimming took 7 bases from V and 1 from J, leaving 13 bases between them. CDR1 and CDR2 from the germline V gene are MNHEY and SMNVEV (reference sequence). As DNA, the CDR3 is TGTGCCAGCATGGAGAACGGGCGGAACACCGGGGAGCTGTTTTTT. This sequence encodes CASMENGRNTGELFF.

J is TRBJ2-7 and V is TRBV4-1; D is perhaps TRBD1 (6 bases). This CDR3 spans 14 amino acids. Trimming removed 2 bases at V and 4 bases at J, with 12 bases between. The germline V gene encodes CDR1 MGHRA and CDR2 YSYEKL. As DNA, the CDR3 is TGCGCCAGCAGCCAACTACCAGGGGATTACGAGCAGTACTTC. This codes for CASSQLPGDYEQYF.

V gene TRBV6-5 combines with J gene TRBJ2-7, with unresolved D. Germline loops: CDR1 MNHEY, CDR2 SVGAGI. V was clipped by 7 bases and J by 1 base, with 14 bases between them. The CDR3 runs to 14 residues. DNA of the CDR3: TGTGCCAGCACCGGCCCCAAAGAATCCTACGAGCAGTACTTC. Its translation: CASTGPKESYEQYF.

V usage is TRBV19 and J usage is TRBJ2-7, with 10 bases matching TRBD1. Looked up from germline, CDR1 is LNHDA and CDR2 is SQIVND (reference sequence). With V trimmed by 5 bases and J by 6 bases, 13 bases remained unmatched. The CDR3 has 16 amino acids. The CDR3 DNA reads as TGTGCCAGTAGTCAGAATCCCGGGACAGGGGCCTCCGAGCAGTACTTC. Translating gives CASSQNPGTGASEQYF.

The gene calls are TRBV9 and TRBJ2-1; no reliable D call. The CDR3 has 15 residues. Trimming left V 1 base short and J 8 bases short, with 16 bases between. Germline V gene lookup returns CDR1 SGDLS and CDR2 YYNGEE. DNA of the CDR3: TGTGCCAGCAGCGTATTAGCCGGACCAAGGGATGAGCAGTTCTTC. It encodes CASSVLAGPRDEQFF. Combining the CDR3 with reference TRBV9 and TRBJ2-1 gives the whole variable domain DSGVTQTPKHLITATGQRVTLRCSPRSGDLSVYWYQQSLDQGLQFLIQYYNGEERAKGNILERFSAQQFPDLHSELNLSSLELGDSALYFCASSVLAGPRDEQFFGPGTRLTVL.

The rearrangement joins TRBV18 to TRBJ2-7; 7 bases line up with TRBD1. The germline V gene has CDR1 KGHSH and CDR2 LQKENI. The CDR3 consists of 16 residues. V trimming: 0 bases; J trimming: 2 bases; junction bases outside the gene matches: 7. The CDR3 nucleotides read TGTGCCAGCTCACCACCCTTAGGACAGGCAACCTACGAGCAGTACTTC. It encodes CASSPPLGQATYEQYF.

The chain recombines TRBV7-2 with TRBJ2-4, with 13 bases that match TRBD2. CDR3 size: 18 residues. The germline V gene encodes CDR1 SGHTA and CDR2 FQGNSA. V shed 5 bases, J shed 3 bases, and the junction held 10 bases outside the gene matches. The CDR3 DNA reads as TGTGCCAGCAGCCCAAGAGGGACTAGCGGGGTCGGCAAAAACATTCAGTACTTC. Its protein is CASSPRGTSGVGKNIQYF.

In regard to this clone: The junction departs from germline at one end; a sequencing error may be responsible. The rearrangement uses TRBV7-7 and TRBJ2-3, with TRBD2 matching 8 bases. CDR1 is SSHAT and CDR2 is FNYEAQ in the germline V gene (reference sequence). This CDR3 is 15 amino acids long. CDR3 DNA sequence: TGTGCTAGCAGCTTAGCGGGGCAGAGCACAGATACGCAGTATTTT. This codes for CASSLAGQSTDTQYF.

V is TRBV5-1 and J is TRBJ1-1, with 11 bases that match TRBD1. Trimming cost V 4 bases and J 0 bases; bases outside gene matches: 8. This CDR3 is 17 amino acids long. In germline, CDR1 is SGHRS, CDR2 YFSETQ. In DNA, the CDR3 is TGCGCCAGCAGCACGACCGGGACAGGGGGAATGAACACTGAAGCTTTCTTT. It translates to CASSTTGTGGMNTEAFF.

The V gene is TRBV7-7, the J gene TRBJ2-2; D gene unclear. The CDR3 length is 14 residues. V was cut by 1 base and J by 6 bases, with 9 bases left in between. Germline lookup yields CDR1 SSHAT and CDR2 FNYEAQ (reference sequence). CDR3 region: CASSLGVFPGELFF. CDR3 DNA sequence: TGTGCCAGCAGCTTAGGTGTTTTTCCCGGGGAGCTGTTTTTT.

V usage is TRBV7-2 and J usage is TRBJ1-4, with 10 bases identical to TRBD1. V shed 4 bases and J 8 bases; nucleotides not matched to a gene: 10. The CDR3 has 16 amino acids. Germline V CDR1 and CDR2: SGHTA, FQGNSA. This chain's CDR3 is CASSSKTGGAFEKLFF. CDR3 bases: TGTGCCAGCAGCTCTAAGACAGGGGGCGCCTTCGAAAAACTGTTTTTT.

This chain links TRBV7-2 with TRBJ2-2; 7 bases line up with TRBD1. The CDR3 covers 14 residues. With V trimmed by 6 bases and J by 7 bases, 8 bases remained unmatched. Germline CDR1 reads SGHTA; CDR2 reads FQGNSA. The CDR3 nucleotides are TGTGCCAGCAGTTTGACAGGGACGAGCGGGGAGCTGTTTTTT. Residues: CASSLTGTSGELFF.

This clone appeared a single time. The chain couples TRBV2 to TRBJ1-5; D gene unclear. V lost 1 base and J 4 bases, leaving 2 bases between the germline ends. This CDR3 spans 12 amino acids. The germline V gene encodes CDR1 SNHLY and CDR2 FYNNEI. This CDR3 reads CASSEGNQPQHF. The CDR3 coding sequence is TGTGCCAGCAGTGAAGGGAATCAGCCCCAGCATTTT.